Below are 23 T cell receptor beta chains sequenced from a single sample in a study of blood T cell repertoires in COVID-19. Profiled with immunoSEQ multiplex PCR; TCRdb holds only in-frame clones, not every one. The sample comprises approximately 60,000 clones, 65% to 80% of which are singletons, and just over 20% rests with the top ten. The sample consisted of peripheral blood. These receptors originate from a woman of 80 years or more with active or convalescent COVID-19.

The chain couples TRBV6-5 to TRBJ2-3, with TRBD2 matching 9 bases. From germline, CDR1 is MNHEY and CDR2 SVGAGI. The junction had 5 bases not matched to a gene; V was cut back by 4 bases and J by 3 bases. The CDR3 sequence is 15 residues long. Written as DNA, the CDR3 is TGTGCCAGCAGTTCAGGACTAGCGACGACAGATACGCAGTATTTT. Translation: CASSSGLATTDTQYF.

The V gene is TRBV5-4, the J gene TRBJ2-5; TRBD2 matches at 10 bases. The CDR3 runs 14 residues. From germline, CDR1 is SGHNT and CDR2 YYREEE (reference sequence). With 5 bases clipped from V and 1 base from J, the junction kept 2 bases outside the gene matches. The CDR3 loop is CASSPSGGQETQYF. The CDR3 DNA reads as TGTGCCAGCAGTCCTAGCGGGGGCCAAGAGACCCAGTACTTC.

This clone turned up a few times. V and J are TRBV7-8 and TRBJ1-5, with no clear D. The V and J ends lost 1 base and 1 base respectively, with 5 bases between them. Looked up from germline, CDR1 is SGHVS and CDR2 is FQNEAQ. The CDR3 extends over 14 amino acids. This CDR3 is CASSLVRSNQPQHF. The CDR3 bases are TGTGCCAGCAGCTTAGTCAGGAGCAATCAGCCCCAGCATTTT.

The chain has TRBV3-1 (or the pseudogene TRBV3-2) and TRBJ1-2; possible D gene TRBD1, 5 bases. The CDR3 has 15 amino acids. Trimming removed 7 bases from V and 5 bases from J, with 20 bases in between. Germline loops: CDR1 LGHDT, CDR2 YNNKEL (reference sequence). The CDR3 region has the DNA TGTGCCAGCATCCTAGACAGTTTTCTCCTTTATGGCTACACCTTC. Translation gives CASILDSFLLYGYTF.

The rearrangement uses TRBV27 and TRBJ1-4; 8 positions match TRBD1. This CDR3 has 18 residues. The V gene's germline CDR1 is MNHEY and CDR2 SMNVEV (reference sequence). The ends lost 5 bases at V and 0 bases at J; junction bases unmatched: 11. The CDR3 here is CASSPNRGEVATNEKLFF. CDR3 nucleotide sequence: TGTGCCAGCAGTCCGAACAGGGGGGAGGTTGCAACTAATGAAAAACTGTTTTTT.

V gene TRBV19 combines with J gene TRBJ2-3; 9 nucleotides match TRBD2. CDR1 is LNHDA and CDR2 is SQIVND in the germline V gene (reference sequence). Trimming removed 8 bases from V and 4 bases from J; junction bases left unmatched: 10. The CDR3 runs to 15 residues. Here the CDR3 DNA reads TGTGCCAGTTCACTGGGCGGGGGGGCCCCAGATACGCAGTATTTT. Its translation: CASSLGGGAPDTQYF.

The chain combines TRBV19 with TRBJ1-5; D is perhaps TRBD1 (6 bases). This CDR3 is 17 amino acids long. The V end was cut by 5 bases, the J end by 0 bases, with 17 bases between. CDR1 and CDR2 from the germline V gene are LNHDA and SQIVND (reference sequence). This CDR3 is CASSPLPSDSSNQPQHF. The CDR3 bases are TGTGCCAGTAGTCCCCTCCCCTCGGACAGTAGCAATCAGCCCCAGCATTTT.

The rearrangement links TRBV5-1 to TRBJ1-1, with 8 positions matching TRBD1. V trimming: 4 bases; J trimming: 4 bases; junction bases outside the gene matches: 9. From germline, CDR1 is SGHRS and CDR2 YFSETQ. This CDR3 spans 15 amino acids. This chain's CDR3 is CASSLWTGRSTEAFF. Here the CDR3 DNA reads TGCGCCAGCAGCCTATGGACAGGGAGAAGCACTGAAGCTTTCTTT.

This rearrangement joins TRBV24-1 to TRBJ2-1; 9 bases match TRBD1. Trimming at V came to 3 bases and at J to 6 bases, leaving 2 bases not matched to a gene. The CDR3 loop spans 14 amino acids. Germline CDR1 and CDR2: KGHDR and SFDVKD. CDR3 in DNA: TGTGCCACCAGTGATAGGGGACAGGGCAATGAGCAGTTCTTC. As protein: CATSDRGQGNEQFF.

The chain carries TRBV18 and TRBJ2-6, with 10 bases that match TRBD1. The V and J ends lost 1 base and 2 bases, in that order; junction bases with no gene match: 2. The V gene's germline CDR1 is KGHSH and CDR2 LQKENI. The CDR3 is 17 amino acids. CDR3 region: CASSPRQGAPGANVLTF. DNA of the CDR3: TGTGCCAGCTCACCACGACAGGGGGCGCCTGGGGCCAACGTCCTGACTTTC.

The gene calls are TRBV5-6 and TRBJ1-1; D is perhaps TRBD1 (5 bases). Germline CDR1 and CDR2: SGHDT and YYEEEE. The CDR3 contains 16 residues. V was clipped by 1 base and J by 3 bases, with 16 bases between them. The DNA of the CDR3 is TGTGCCAGCAGCTTGTGGGTCCTGGGGGGGGACACTGAAGCTTTCTTT. As protein: CASSLWVLGGDTEAFF.

The chain recombines TRBV7-8 with TRBJ1-3; TRBD1 might be the D (5 bases). Looked up from germline, CDR1 is SGHVS and CDR2 is FQNEAQ. The V gene lost 4 bases and the J gene lost 0 bases, with 25 bases spanning the gap. The CDR3 covers 20 residues. This CDR3 is CASSYSRGTGIKPSGNTIYF. CDR3 DNA sequence: TGTGCCAGCAGCTATTCCCGGGGGACGGGGATAAAGCCCTCTGGAAACACCATATATTTT.

The chain employs TRBV30 and TRBJ1-6, with D tentatively TRBD1 (6 bases). Trimming removed 1 base at V and 7 bases at J, with 14 bases between. The CDR3 spans 15 residues. Per germline, CDR1 GTSNPN and CDR2 SVGIG (reference sequence). The CDR3, as DNA: TGTGCCTGGAGTGAAGTCAGGGGTAGAAATTCACCCCTCCACTTT. Its protein product is CAWSEVRGRNSPLHF.

This clone has just one count. The chain recombines TRBV29-1 with TRBJ1-5; perhaps TRBD1 as D (5 bases). The CDR3 consists of 13 residues. V lost 4 bases and J 7 bases, leaving 14 bases between the germline ends. Per the germline V gene, CDR1 is SQVTM and CDR2 is ANQGSEA. CDR3: CSVGVRGDQPQHF. CDR3 sequence (DNA): TGCAGCGTTGGGGTTCGGGGGGACCAGCCCCAGCATTTT.

V is TRBV18 and J is TRBJ2-7, with 7 bases lining up with TRBD2. The V and J ends lost 3 bases and 4 bases, in that order; junction bases with no gene match: 9. Germline V lookup: CDR1 KGHSH, CDR2 LQKENI. The CDR3 is 15 residues long. CDR3 nucleotides: TGTGCCAGCTCACCCCTTCTCGGGGGGACTTACGAGCAGTACTTC. Translating gives CASSPLLGGTYEQYF.

This clone was observed a handful of times. The chain joins TRBV21-1 to TRBJ1-2; the tabulated D call, TRBD1, remains unverified against the DNA. TRBV21-1 is a documented pseudogene. This CDR3 is built from 17 residues. The CDR3 protein is CASSSFLTDRGTYGYTF. CDR3 DNA: TGTGCCAGCAGCTCATTCCTTACGGACAGGGGTACCTATGGCTACACCTTC.

This sequence joins TRBV12-3 or TRBV12-4 and TRBJ2-5, with a possible D match to TRBD1 (5 bases). The CDR3 sequence is 13 residues long. V was shortened by 7 bases and J by 4 bases, with 13 bases between the two germline ends. The CDR3: CASKQGAGETQYF. The CDR3 DNA follows: TGTGCCAGCAAGCAGGGCGCAGGAGAGACCCAGTACTTC.

This clone has just one count. The rearrangement uses TRBV6-5 and TRBJ1-2; the D gene is possibly TRBD1 (5 bases). The CDR3 sequence is 15 residues long. Germline CDR1 and CDR2: MNHEY and SVGAGI. The V gene lost 4 bases and the J gene lost 8 bases, with 20 bases spanning the gap. In DNA, the CDR3 is TGTGCCAGCAGTTCCCTGAGATCAGGGAAGGGGGGCTACACCTTC. This sequence encodes CASSSLRSGKGGYTF.

This rearrangement joins TRBV5-5 to TRBJ1-3; D unclear. Germline CDR1 reads SGHKS; CDR2 reads YYEKEE (reference sequence). Trimming stripped 0 bases from V and 0 bases from J, with 16 bases between. This CDR3 has 18 amino acids. This chain's CDR3 is CASSLAPPTLFSGNTIYF. The CDR3 region has the DNA TGTGCCAGCAGCTTGGCTCCCCCTACCCTGTTCTCTGGAAACACCATATATTTT.

The chain combines TRBV3-1 (or the pseudogene TRBV3-2) with TRBJ1-3; possible D gene TRBD1, 5 bases. The V gene's germline CDR1 is LGHDT and CDR2 YNNKEL (reference sequence). The CDR3 sequence is 13 residues long. Trimming cost V 2 bases and J 9 bases, with 11 bases left between them. CDR3 DNA sequence: TGTGCCAGCAGCCAAATGCAGGGAGGCACCATATATTTT. It yields the protein CASSQMQGGTIYF.

The chain links TRBV9 to TRBJ1-6, with D perhaps matching TRBD1 (5 bases). Trimming pared 6 bases from V and 3 bases from J, leaving 7 bases between. CDR1 is SGDLS, CDR2 YYNGEE, per germline. The CDR3 length is 13 residues. DNA of the CDR3: TGTGCCAGCAACCAGGGCTATAATTCACCCCTCCACTTT. Amino acids: CASNQGYNSPLHF.

V and J are TRBV10-3 and TRBJ1-4; the match to TRBD1 covers 11 bases. The J segment lost 8 bases and the V segment lost 11 bases, leaving 7 bases of the junction unmatched. The CDR3 contains 13 residues. Germline lookup yields CDR1 ENHRY and CDR2 SYGVKD. CDR3 nucleotide sequence: TGTGCCTCCGGACAGGGGGCCGAGGAAAAACTGTTTTTT. This translates into CASGQGAEEKLFF.

The gene calls are TRBV27 and TRBJ2-3; 7 nucleotides agree with TRBD2. V was pared by 5 bases and J by 2 bases, with 7 bases of the junction left unmatched. This CDR3 comprises 15 residues. CDR1 is MNHEY and CDR2 is SMNVEV in the germline V gene (reference sequence). CDR3 coding DNA: TGTGCCAGCAGTCGGACTAGAGGCAACACAGATACGCAGTATTTT. Its protein is CASSRTRGNTDTQYF.